One sample yielded the 10 T cell receptor beta chains listed below, sequenced in a study of T-cell memory formation after mild COVID-19. TCRdb used MiXCR to reprocess the 5' RACE reads, holding one entry per CDR3 protein. The sample includes under 450,000 distinct CDR3 sequences, 20% to 25% seen only once; the top ten take around 20%. The sample comprised PBMCs or a T cell subset sorted from them (not recorded which). The receptors were gathered from a man aged 18 to 30 who had mild COVID-19 (a few samples of this study predate the infection). Cell type and time point are not known.

CDR3 sequence: CSARPSQEKLFF. The CDR3 coding sequence is TGCAGTGCTAGACCATCGCAAGAAAAACTGTTTTTT. V usage is TRBV20-1 and J usage is TRBJ1-4; D not resolved. Trimming took off 2 bases at V and 8 bases at J, with 9 bases between the two ends. CDR3 size: 12 residues. The germline CDR1 and CDR2 sequences are DFQATT and SNEGSKA (reference sequence).

This clonotype was detected a few times. The rearrangement uses TRBV7-9 and TRBJ2-7; 8 nucleotides align to TRBD1. The CDR3 length is 11 residues. CDR1 is SEHNR, CDR2 FQNEAQ, per germline (reference sequence). CDR3 DNA sequence: TGTGCAACCCAGGGGGCAGGCGAGCAGTACGTC. Its protein is CATQGAGEQYV.

The V gene is TRBV10-2, the J gene TRBJ2-1; TRBD2 is a possible D gene (6 bases). V was trimmed by 4 bases and J by 5 bases, leaving 24 bases between them. The CDR3 runs 18 residues. Germline CDR1 WSHSY, CDR2 SAAADI. The CDR3 nucleotides are TGCGCCAGCAGTGGCGGCGGGAAAAACGTGGGGCTAAACAATGAGCAGTTCTTC. Its protein product is CASSGGGKNVGLNNEQFF.

The chain has TRBV6-1 and TRBJ1-2; TRBD1 agrees at 7 bases. The CDR3 loop spans 15 amino acids. Looked up from germline, CDR1 is MNHNS and CDR2 is SASEGT. Trimming took 6 bases from V and 3 from J; bases not matched to a gene: 10. The DNA of the CDR3 is TGTGCCAGCAGGGTAGACAGGGCACTTGACTATGGCTACACCTTC. Its translation is CASRVDRALDYGYTF.

This chain uses TRBV7-3 with TRBJ2-3, with D possibly TRBD2 on 6 matching bases. Trimming took off 6 bases at V and 10 bases at J, with 23 bases between the two ends. Germline V gene sequence: CDR1 SGHTA, CDR2 FQGTGA. The CDR3 sequence is 15 residues long. CDR3 region: CASSPTGGYSPPQYF. The CDR3 DNA is TGTGCCAGCAGTCCAACTGGGGGGTACTCCCCTCCGCAGTATTTT.

The chain links TRBV4-1 to TRBJ2-3; D uncertain. V was cut by 1 base and J by 0 bases, with 8 bases left in between. The CDR3 runs to 15 residues. Germline-derived CDR1 and CDR2 are MGHRA and YSYEKL. The DNA of the CDR3 is TGCGCCAGCAGCCAAGGTGACCTGAGCACAGATACGCAGTATTTT. Protein product: CASSQGDLSTDTQYF.

The chain links TRBV29-1 to TRBJ1-1; D possibly corresponds to TRBD1 (6 bases). The germline gives CDR1 SQVTM, CDR2 ANQGSEA. The CDR3 consists of 12 residues. The ends were cut back, 3 bases at V and 5 bases at J, with 10 bases in the middle. This CDR3 reads CSVEVRGTEAFF. DNA for the CDR3: TGCAGCGTTGAGGTCAGGGGAACTGAAGCTTTCTTT.

The chain carries TRBV2 and TRBJ2-7; possibly TRBD1 for D (6 bases). V gave up 6 bases and J gave up 7 bases, with 19 bases separating them. The CDR3 has 14 amino acids. From germline, CDR1 is SNHLY and CDR2 FYNNEI. The CDR3 DNA is TGTGCCAGCAGGGGGACAACCTCCCCGGGGGAGCAGTACTTC. Its protein product is CASRGTTSPGEQYF.

This chain links TRBV5-1 with TRBJ2-7; 7 nucleotides align to TRBD1. The CDR3 contains 14 residues. With V trimmed by 3 bases and J by 0 bases, 3 bases remained unmatched. The germline V gene encodes CDR1 SGHRS and CDR2 YFSETQ. This chain's CDR3 is CASSSQGDSYEQYF. The CDR3 nucleotides are TGCGCCAGCAGCTCGCAGGGGGACTCCTACGAGCAGTACTTC.

This clonotype has only a few counts. The chain is built from TRBV3-1 and TRBJ2-2, with D uncertain. Trimming pared 6 bases from V and 10 bases from J, leaving 9 bases between. Germline V lookup: CDR1 LGHDT, CDR2 YNNKEL (reference sequence). The CDR3 has 11 amino acids. The CDR3, as DNA: TGTGCCAGCAGTTTAACGGCGGAGCTGTTTTTT. Protein sequence: CASSLTAELFF. The whole variable domain, remainder taken from reference TRBV3-1 and TRBJ2-2, is DTAVSQTPKYLVTQMGNDKSIKCEQNLGHDTMYWYKQDSKKFLKIMFSYNNKELIINETVPNRFSPKSPDKAHLNLHINSLELGDSAVYFCASSLTAELFFGEGSRLTVL.